Reported below is one T cell receptor (beta chain). This specimen belongs to a study of blood T cell repertoires in COVID-19. Clones were sequenced by immunoSEQ multiplex PCR, and TCRdb holds only the in-frame ones, with some missing. The data hold approximately 260,000 clones, with 90% observed a single time. This clonotype was obtained from a woman aged 40-49 years with acute or convalescent COVID-19. Sequencing was carried out using peripheral blood.

The CDR3 spells CASRASSTDTQYF. The CDR3 DNA reads as TGTGCCAGCAGGGCTTCTAGCACAGATACGCAGTATTTT. The chain carries TRBV6-5 and TRBJ2-3; no firm D call. The CDR3 totals 13 residues. With 6 bases removed from V and 0 bases from J, the gap between germline ends came to 7 bases. Germline loops: CDR1 MNHEY, CDR2 SVGAGI.